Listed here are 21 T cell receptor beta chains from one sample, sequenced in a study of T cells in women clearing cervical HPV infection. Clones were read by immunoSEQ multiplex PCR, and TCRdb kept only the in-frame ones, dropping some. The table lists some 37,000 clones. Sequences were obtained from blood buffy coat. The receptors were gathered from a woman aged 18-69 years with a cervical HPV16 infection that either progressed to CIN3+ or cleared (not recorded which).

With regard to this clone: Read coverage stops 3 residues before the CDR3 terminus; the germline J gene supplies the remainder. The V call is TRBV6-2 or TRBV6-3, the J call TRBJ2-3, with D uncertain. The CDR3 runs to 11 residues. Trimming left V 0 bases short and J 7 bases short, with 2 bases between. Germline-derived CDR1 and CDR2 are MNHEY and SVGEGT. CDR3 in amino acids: CASSYSYTQYF. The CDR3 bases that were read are TGTGCCAGCAGTTACTCCTATACG.

CDR3 region: CASSPGYQETQYF. The CDR3 DNA, read in part, is TGCGCCAGCAGCCCCGGGTACCAAGAGACC. The gene calls are TRBV5-1 and TRBJ2-5, with D hard to call. The read finishes 3 residues shy of the CDR3 end, and the germline J gene is used to complete it. CDR3 length: 13 amino acids. The ends were cut back, 4 bases at V and 0 bases at J, with 7 bases in the middle. The V gene's germline CDR1 is SGHRS and CDR2 YFSETQ.

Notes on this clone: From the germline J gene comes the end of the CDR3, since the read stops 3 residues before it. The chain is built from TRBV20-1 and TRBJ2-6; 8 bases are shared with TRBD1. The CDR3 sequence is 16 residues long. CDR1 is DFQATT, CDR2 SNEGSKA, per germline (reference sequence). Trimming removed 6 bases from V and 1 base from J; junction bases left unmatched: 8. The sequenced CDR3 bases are TGCAGTGCGTCCGGGACAGGAATATCTGGGGCCAACGTC. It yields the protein CSASGTGISGANV. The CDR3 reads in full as CSASGTGISGANVLTF.

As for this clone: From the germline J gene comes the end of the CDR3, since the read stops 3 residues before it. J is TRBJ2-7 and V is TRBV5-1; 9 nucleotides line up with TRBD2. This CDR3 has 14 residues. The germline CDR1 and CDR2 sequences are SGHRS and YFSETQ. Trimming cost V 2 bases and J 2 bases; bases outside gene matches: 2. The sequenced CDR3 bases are TGCGCCAGCAGCTTCGGCGGGGGGGCCTACGAG. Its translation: CASSFGGGAYE. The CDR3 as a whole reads CASSFGGGAYEQYF. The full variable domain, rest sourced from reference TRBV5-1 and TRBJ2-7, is KAGVTQTPRYLIKTRGQQVTLSCSPISGHRSVSWYQQTPGQGLQFLFEYFSETQRNKGNFPGRFSGRQFSNSRSEMNVSTLELGDSALYLCASSFGGGAYEQYFGPGTRLTVT.

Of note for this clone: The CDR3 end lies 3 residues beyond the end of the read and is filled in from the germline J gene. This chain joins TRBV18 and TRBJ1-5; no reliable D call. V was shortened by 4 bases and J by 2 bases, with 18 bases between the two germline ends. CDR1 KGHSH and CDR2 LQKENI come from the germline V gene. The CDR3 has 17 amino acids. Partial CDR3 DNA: TGTGCCAGCTCACTACAAGAAGGTCGCGGGGGCAATCAGCCC. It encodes CASSLQEGRGGNQP. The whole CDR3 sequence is CASSLQEGRGGNQPQHF. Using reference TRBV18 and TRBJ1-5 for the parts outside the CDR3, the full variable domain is NAGVMQNPRHLVRRRGQEARLRCSPMKGHSHVYWYRQLPEEGLKFMVYLQKENIIDESGMPKERFSAEFPKEGPSILRIQQVVRGDSAAYFCASSLQEGRGGNQPQHFGDGTRLSIL.

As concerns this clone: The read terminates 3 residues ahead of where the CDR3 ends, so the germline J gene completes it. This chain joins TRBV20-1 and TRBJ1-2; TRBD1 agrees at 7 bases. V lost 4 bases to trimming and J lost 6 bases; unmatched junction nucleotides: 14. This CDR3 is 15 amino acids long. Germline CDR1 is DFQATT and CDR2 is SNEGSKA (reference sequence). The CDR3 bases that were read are TGCAGTGCTATAGAGGCAGGGGGAAGGTCGGATGGC. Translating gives CSAIEAGGRSDG. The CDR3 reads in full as CSAIEAGGRSDGYTF.

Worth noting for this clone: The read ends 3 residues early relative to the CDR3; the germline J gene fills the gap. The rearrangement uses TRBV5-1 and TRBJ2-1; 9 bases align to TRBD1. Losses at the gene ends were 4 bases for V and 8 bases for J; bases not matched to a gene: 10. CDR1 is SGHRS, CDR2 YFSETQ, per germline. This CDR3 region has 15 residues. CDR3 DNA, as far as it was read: TGCGCCAGCAGCCCCCGACAGGGGGATCGGGATGAG. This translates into CASSPRQGDRDE. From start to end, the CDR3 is CASSPRQGDRDEQFF.

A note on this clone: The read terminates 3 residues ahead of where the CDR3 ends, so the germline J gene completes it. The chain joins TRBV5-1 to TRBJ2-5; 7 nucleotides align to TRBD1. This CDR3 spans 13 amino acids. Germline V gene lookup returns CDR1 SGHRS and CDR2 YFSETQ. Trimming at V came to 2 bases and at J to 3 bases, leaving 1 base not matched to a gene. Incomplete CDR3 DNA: TGCGCCAGCAGCTTCGGGACAGAAGAGACC. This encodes CASSFGTEET. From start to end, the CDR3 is CASSFGTEETQYF.

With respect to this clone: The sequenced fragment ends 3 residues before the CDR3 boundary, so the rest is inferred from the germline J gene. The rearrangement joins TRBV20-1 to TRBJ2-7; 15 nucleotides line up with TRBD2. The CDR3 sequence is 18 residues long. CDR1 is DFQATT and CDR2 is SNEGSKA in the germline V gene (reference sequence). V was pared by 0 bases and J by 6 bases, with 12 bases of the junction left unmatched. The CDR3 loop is CSARDRGLAGGGEGEQYF. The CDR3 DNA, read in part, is TGCAGTGCTAGAGATCGTGGACTAGCGGGAGGGGGAGAGGGCGAG.

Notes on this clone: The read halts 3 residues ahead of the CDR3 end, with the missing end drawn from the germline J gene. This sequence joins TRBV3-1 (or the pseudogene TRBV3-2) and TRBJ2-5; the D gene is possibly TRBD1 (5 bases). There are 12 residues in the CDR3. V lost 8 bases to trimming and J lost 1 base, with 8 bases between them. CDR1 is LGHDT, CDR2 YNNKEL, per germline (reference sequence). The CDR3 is CASSQGQETQYF. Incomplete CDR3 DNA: TGTGCCAGCTCTCAGGGCCAAGAGACC.

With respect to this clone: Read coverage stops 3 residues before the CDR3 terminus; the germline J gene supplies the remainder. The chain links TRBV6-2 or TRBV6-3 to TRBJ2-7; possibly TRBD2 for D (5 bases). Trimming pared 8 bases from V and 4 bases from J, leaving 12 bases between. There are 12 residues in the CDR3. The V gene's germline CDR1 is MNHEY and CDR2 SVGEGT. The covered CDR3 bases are TGTGCCAGCGGAGCGGCGGTATACGAG. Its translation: CASGAAVYE. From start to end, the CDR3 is CASGAAVYEQYF.

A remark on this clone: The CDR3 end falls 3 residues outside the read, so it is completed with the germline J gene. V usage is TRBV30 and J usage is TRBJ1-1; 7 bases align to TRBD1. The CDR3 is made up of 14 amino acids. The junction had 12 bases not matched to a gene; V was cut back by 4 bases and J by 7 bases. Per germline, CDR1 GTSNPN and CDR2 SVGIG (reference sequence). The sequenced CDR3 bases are TGTGCCTGGACGAAAGGGGGCGCCGGCTATGAA. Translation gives CAWTKGGAGYE. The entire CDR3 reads CAWTKGGAGYEAFF.

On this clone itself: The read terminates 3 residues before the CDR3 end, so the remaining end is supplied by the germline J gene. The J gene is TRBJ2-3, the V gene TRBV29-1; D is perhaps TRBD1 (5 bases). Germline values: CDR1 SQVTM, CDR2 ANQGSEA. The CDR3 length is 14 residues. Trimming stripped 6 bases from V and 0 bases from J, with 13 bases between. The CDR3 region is CSVVGEGSTDTQYF. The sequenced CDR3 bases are TGCAGCGTAGTAGGGGAAGGAAGCACAGATACG.

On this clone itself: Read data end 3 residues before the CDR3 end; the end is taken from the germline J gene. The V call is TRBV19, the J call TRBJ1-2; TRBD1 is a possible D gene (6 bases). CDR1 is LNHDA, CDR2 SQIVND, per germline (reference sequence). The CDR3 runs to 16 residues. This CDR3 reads CASSIDATGFLDTYTF. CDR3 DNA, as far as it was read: TGTGCCAGTAGTATAGACGCTACAGGGTTTCTAGATACC.

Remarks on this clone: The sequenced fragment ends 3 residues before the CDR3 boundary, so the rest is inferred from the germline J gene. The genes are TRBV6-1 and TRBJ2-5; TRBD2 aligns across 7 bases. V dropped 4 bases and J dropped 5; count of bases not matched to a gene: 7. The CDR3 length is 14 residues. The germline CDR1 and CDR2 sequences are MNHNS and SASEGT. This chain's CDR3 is CASSGGGEWETQYF. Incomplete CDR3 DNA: TGTGCCAGCAGTGGCGGGGGAGAATGGGAGACC.

CDR3 amino acids: CASTRRTDGSPLHF. The sequenced part of the CDR3 DNA is TGTGCCAGCACTCGGAGGACTGATGGTTCACCC. The chain employs TRBV7-9 and TRBJ1-6; the D is unclear. The read falls 3 residues short of the CDR3 end, and the missing part is taken from the germline J gene. Germline V gene lookup returns CDR1 SEHNR and CDR2 FQNEAQ (reference sequence). CDR3 length: 14 amino acids. V was pared by 7 bases and J by 9 bases, with 16 bases between.

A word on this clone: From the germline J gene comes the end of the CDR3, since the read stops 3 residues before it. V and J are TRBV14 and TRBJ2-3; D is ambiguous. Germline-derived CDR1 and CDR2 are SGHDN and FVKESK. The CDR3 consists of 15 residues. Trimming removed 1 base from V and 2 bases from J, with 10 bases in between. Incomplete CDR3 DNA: TGTGCCAGCAGCCAAGGAGCCACCCCCACAGATACG. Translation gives CASSQGATPTDT. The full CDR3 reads CASSQGATPTDTQYF. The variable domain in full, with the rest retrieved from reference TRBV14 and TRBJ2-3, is EAGVTQFPSHSVIEKGQTVTLRCDPISGHDNLYWYRRVMGKEIKFLLHFVKESKQDESGMPNNRFLAERTGGTYSTLKVQPAELEDSGVYFCASSQGATPTDTQYFGPGTRLTVL.

CDR3 region: CASSSGRDLAVKETQYF. The covered CDR3 bases are TGCGCCAGCAGCTCGGGTCGAGATTTAGCGGTTAAGGAGACC. The chain is built from TRBV5-1 and TRBJ2-5; tentative D call: TRBD2 (6 bases). Read sequence stops 3 residues before the CDR3 end, and the germline J gene provides the missing end. Trimming shortened V by 3 bases and J by 5 bases, and 23 bases separated the two germline ends. Germline CDR1 is SGHRS and CDR2 is YFSETQ. CDR3 length: 17 residues.

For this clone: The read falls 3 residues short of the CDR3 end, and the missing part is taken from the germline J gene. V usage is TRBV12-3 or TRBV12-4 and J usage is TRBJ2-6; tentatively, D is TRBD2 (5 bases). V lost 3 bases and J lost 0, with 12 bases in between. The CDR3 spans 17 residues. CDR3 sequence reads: CASSLGSTISGANVLTF. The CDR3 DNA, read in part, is TGTGCCAGCAGTTTGGGATCGACTATCTCTGGGGCCAACGTC.

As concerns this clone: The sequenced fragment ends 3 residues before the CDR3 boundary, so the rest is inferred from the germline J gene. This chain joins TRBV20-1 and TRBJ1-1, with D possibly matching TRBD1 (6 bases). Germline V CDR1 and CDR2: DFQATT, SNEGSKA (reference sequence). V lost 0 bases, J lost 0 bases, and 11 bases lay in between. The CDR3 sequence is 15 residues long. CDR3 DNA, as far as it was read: TGCAGTGCTAGAGATCCCACAGGGATGAACACTGAA. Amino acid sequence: CSARDPTGMNTE. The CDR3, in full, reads CSARDPTGMNTEAFF.

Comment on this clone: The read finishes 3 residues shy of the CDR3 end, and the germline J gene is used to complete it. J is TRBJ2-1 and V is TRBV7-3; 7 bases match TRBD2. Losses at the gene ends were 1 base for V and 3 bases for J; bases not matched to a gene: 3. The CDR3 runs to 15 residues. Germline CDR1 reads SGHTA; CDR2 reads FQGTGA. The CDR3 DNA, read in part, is TGTGCCAGCAGCTTAAATGCGGGGGTCTACAATGAG. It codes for CASSLNAGVYNE. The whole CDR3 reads CASSLNAGVYNEQFF.